This record covers a single T cell receptor beta chain. This sample is drawn from a study of blood T cell repertoires in COVID-19. Germline V gene data show CDR1 as ENHRY and CDR2 as SYGVKD. The CDR3 has 15 amino acids. V dropped 5 bases and J dropped 0 bases, with 12 bases sitting between them. Original methodology: By means of reference gene primer amplification, nucleated cell counts were estimated. Profiling relied on immunoSEQ multiplex PCR, and the TCRdb table lists in-frame clones only, not all of them. The V and J calls and clone size were taken over from that table, and D and trimming were inferred from the DNA. The top ten clones hold about 1.9% of a sample with under 300,000 clones, approximately 83% of them seen once.

V usage is TRBV10-3 and J usage is TRBJ2-3; the D gene is possibly TRBD1 (6 bases). This receptor was identified in a woman in her fifties or sixties who had recovered from COVID-19. The sample consisted of PBMCs or T cells enriched from blood (not recorded which). In DNA, the CDR3 is TGTGCCATCAGTAAACAGGGTTCTAGCACAGATACGCAGTATTTT. Translation gives CAISKQGSSTDTQYF.